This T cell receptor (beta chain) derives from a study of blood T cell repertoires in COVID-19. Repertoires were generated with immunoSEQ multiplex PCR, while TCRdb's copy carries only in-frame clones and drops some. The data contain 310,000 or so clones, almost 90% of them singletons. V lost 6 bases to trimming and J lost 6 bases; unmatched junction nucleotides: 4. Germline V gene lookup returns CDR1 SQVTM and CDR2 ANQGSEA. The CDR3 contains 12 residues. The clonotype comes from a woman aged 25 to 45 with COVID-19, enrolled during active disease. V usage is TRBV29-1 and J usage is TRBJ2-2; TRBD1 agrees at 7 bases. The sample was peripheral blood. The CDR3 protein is CSVNTGAGELFF. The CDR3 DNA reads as TGCAGCGTAAACACAGGGGCCGGGGAGCTGTTTTTT.